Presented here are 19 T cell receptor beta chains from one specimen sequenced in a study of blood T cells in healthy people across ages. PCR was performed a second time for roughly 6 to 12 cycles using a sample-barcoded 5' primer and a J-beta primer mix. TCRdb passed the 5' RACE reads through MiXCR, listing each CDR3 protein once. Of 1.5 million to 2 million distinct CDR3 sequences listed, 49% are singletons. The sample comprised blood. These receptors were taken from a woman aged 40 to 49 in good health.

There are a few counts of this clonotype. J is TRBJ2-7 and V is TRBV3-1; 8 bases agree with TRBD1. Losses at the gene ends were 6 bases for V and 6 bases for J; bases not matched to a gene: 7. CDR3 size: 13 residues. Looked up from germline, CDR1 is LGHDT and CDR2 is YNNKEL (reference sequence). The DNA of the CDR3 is TGTGCCAGCAGTAGACAGGGGTTCGGCGAGCAGTACTTC. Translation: CASSRQGFGEQYF.

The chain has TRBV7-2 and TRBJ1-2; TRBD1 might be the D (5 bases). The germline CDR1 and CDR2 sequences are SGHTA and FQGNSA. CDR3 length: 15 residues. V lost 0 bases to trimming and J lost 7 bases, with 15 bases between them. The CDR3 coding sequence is TGTGCCAGCAGCTTAGCCCCTAGGGGAACGGGTGGCTACACCTTC. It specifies CASSLAPRGTGGYTF.

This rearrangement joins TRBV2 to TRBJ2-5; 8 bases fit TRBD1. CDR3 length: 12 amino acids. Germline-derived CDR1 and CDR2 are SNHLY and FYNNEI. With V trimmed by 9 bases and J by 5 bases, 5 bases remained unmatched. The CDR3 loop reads CARETGVETQYF. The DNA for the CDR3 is TGTGCCAGGGAGACAGGGGTGGAGACCCAGTACTTC.

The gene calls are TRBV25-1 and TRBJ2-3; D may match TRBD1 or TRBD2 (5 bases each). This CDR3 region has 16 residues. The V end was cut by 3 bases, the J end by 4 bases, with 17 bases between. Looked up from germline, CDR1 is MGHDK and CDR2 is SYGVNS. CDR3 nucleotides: TGTGCCAGCAGTGAGGGGACCGGGGCACTCTCAGATACGCAGTATTTT. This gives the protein CASSEGTGALSDTQYF.

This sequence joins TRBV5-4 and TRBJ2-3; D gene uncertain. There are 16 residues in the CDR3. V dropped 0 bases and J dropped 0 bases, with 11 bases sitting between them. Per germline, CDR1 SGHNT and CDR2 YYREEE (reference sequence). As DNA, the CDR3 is TGTGCCAGCAGCTTGGGGTCTGTATCCAGCACAGATACGCAGTATTTT. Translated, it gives CASSLGSVSSTDTQYF.

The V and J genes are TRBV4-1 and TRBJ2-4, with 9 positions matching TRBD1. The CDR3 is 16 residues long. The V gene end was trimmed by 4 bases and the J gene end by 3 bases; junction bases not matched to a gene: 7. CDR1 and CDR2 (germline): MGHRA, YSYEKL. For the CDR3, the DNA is TGCGCCAGCAGCCCCGGACAGGGGAGGGACAAAAACATTCAGTACTTC. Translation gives CASSPGQGRDKNIQYF.

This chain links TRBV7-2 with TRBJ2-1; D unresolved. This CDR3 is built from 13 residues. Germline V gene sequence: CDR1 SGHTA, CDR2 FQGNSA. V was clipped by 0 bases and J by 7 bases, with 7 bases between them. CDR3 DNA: TGTGCCAGCAGCTTAGCCCGAATGAATGAGCAGTTCTTC. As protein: CASSLARMNEQFF.

CDR3 in DNA: TGTGCCATACTCGGACAGGGGGCCTATGGCTACACCTTC. It codes for CAILGQGAYGYTF. The rearrangement links TRBV28 to TRBJ1-2, with TRBD1 identical over 11 bases. With 10 bases clipped from V and 4 bases from J, the junction kept 5 bases outside the gene matches. This CDR3 is 13 amino acids long. The germline V gene encodes CDR1 MDHEN and CDR2 SYDVKM.

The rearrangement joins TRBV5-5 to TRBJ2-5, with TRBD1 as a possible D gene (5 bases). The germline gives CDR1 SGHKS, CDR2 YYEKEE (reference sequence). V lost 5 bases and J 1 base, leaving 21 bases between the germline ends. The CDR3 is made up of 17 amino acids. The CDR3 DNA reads TGTGCCAGCAGTTCAGGGCCAGGTCTATCCATCCAAGAGACCCAGTACTTC. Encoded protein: CASSSGPGLSIQETQYF.

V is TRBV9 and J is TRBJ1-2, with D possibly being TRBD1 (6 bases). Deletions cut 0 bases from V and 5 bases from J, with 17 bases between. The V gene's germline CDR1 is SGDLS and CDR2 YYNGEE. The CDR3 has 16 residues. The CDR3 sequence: CASSVAGASGHYGYTF. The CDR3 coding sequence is TGTGCCAGCAGCGTAGCAGGGGCCTCGGGACATTATGGCTACACCTTC.

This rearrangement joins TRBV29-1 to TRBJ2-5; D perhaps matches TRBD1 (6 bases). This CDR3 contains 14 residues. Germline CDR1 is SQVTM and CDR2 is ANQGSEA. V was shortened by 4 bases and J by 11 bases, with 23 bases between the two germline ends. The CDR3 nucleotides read TGCAGCGTTGTTCACAGGGCGTCTCCCAATGAGCAGTACTTC. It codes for CSVVHRASPNEQYF. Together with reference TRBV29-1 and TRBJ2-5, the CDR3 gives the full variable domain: SAVISQKPSRDICQRGTSLTIQCQVDSQVTMMFWYRQQPGQSLTLIATANQGSEATYESGFVIDKFPISRPNLTFSTLTVSNMSPEDSSIYLCSVVHRASPNEQYFGPGTRLLVL.

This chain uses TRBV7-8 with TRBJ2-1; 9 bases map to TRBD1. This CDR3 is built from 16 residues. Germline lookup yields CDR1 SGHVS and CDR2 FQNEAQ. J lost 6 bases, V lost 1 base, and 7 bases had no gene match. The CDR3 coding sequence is TGTGCCAGCAGCTTAGGAGGGACAGGGTTGGTCAATGAGCAGTTCTTC. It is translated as CASSLGGTGLVNEQFF.

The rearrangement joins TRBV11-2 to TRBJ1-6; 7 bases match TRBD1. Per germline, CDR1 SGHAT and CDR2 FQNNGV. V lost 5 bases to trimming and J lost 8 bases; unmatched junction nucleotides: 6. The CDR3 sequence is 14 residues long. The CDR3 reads CASSPRDSYSPLHF. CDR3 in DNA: TGTGCCAGCAGCCCGCGGGACAGCTATTCACCCCTCCACTTT.

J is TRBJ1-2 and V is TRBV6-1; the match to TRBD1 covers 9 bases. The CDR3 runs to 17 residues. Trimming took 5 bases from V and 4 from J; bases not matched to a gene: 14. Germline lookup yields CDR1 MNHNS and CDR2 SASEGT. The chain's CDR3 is CASSPTGGVMGFYGYTF. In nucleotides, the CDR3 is TGTGCCAGCAGTCCAACAGGGGGCGTTATGGGGTTCTATGGCTACACCTTC.

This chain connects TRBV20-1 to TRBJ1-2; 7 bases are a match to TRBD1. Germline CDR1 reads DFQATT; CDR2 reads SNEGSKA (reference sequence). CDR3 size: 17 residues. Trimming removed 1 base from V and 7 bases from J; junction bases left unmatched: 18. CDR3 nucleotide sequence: TGCAGTGCTAGAGTTATTGACAGGGACGGGGGGGACGGTGGCTACACCTTC. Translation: CSARVIDRDGGDGGYTF.

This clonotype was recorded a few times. The CDR3 DNA follows: TGCGCCAGCAGCCAGGCGGACAGCGGCTCCTACAATGAGCAGTTCTTC. This codes for CASSQADSGSYNEQFF. The chain is built from TRBV5-1 and TRBJ2-1; possible D gene TRBD1, 6 bases. Germline V gives CDR1 SGHRS, CDR2 YFSETQ. Trimming cost V 4 bases and J 0 bases, with 14 bases left between them. The CDR3 is 16 residues long.

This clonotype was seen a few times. The DNA for the CDR3 is TGTGCCAGCAGACTCGACCGGGACAGAACCTACACCTTC. This encodes CASRLDRDRTYTF. This chain connects TRBV7-9 to TRBJ1-2, with TRBD1 identical over 7 bases. This CDR3 has 13 residues. Germline values: CDR1 SEHNR, CDR2 FQNEAQ (reference sequence). Unmatched junction bases numbered 11, after V lost 6 bases and J lost 10 bases.

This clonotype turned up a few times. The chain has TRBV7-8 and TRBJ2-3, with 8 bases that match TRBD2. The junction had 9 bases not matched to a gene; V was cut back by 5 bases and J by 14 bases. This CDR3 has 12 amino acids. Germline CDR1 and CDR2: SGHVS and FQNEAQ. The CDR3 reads CASSVSGGSAYF. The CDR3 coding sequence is TGTGCCAGCAGCGTAAGCGGGGGCTCGGCGTATTTT.

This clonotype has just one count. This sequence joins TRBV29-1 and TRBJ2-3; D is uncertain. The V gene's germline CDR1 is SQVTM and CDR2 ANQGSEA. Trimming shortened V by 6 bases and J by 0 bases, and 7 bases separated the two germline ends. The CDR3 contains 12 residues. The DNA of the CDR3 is TGCAGCGTGAAGAGTAGCACAGATACGCAGTATTTT. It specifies CSVKSSTDTQYF.